These T cell receptor beta chains were read from a single sample in a study of blood T cells in healthy people across ages. A single record per CDR3 protein comes from TCRdb applying MiXCR to the 5' RACE reads. Here the sample spans about 970,000 distinct CDR3 sequences, 51% being singletons. Sequenced: blood. All receptors come from a woman in her sixties or seventies in good health. CDR3s include the opening cysteine and the closing phenylalanine or tryptophan. The D gene is left open where the match is weak. Not every row has a clone size; where given, it reads once, few, many or a size class.

d_gene	abundance	j_gene	v_gene	CDR3aa	CDR3nt
TRBD2	many	TRBJ2-5	TRBV4-2	CASSQVAGVGETQYF	TGTGCCAGCAGCCAAGTGGCGGGAGTAGGAGAGACCCAGTACTTC
.	.	TRBJ2-7	TRBV7-3	CASSLGSGDYEQYF	TGTGCCAGCAGCTTAGGTTCCGGTGACTACGAGCAGTACTTC
TRBD2	.	TRBJ2-5	TRBV12-3/TRBV12-4	CASSQREGGETQYF	TGTGCCAGCAGCCAGCGGGAGGGGGGAGAGACCCAGTACTTC
.	few	TRBJ2-7	TRBV6-2/TRBV6-3	CASSYGSLMFTYEQYF	TGTGCCAGCAGTTACGGTTCGTTGATGTTTACCTACGAGCAGTACTTC
TRBD1	.	TRBJ2-1	TRBV6-1	CASRVGQGIYDEQFF	TGTGCCAGCAGGGTGGGACAGGGCATCTACGATGAGCAGTTCTTC
.	.	TRBJ2-7	TRBV18	CASSLYNLEQYF	TGTGCCAGCTCACTATATAATTTAGAGCAGTACTTC
.	.	TRBJ2-7	TRBV5-6	CASSLAMEGPYEQYF	TGTGCCAGCAGCTTGGCCATGGAGGGTCCCTACGAGCAGTACTTC
.	.	TRBJ2-5	TRBV20-1	CRASGQETQYF	TGCAGGGCATCGGGTCAAGAGACCCAGTACTTC
.	few	TRBJ2-7	TRBV20-1	CSASESTYEQYF	TGCAGTGCTAGTGAGTCTACCTACGAGCAGTACTTC
TRBD2	few	TRBJ2-3	TRBV24-1	CATFSGGTQYF	TGTGCCACCTTCAGCGGGGGTACGCAGTATTTT
.	many	TRBJ2-5	TRBV12-5	CASAVGRQETQYF	TGTGCTAGTGCTGTGGGACGACAAGAGACCCAGTACTTC
TRBD1	.	TRBJ2-7	TRBV20-1	CSAKPGQGTGEQYF	TGCAGTGCGAAACCGGGACAGGGAACTGGCGAGCAGTACTTC
TRBD1	.	TRBJ1-2	TRBV27	CASSSLWTGLRYGYTF	TGTGCCAGCAGTTCTTTGTGGACAGGGCTACGGTATGGCTACACCTTC
.	few	TRBJ2-3	TRBV15	CATSRASFGISTDTQYF	TGTGCCACCAGCAGGGCGTCTTTCGGGATAAGCACAGATACGCAGTATTTT
.	.	TRBJ2-4	TRBV25-1	CASSDPGGANIQYF	TGTGCCAGCAGTGACCCCGGAGGGGCAAACATTCAGTACTTC
.	few	TRBJ2-1	TRBV13	CASSLDPSDEQFF	TGTGCCAGCAGCTTAGACCCCTCGGATGAGCAGTTCTTC
.	.	TRBJ2-5	TRBV14	CASSQEEDYQETQYF	TGTGCCAGCAGCCAAGAAGAGGACTACCAAGAGACCCAGTACTTC
.	.	TRBJ2-2	TRBV5-1	CASSRTDSTGELFF	TGCGCCAGCAGCCGTACGGACAGCACCGGGGAGCTGTTTTTT
.	.	TRBJ1-4	TRBV12-3/TRBV12-4	CASSFPGTSTRKLFF	TGTGCCAGCAGTTTCCCCGGGACGTCAACCCGAAAACTGTTTTTT